The 28 T cell receptor beta chains listed next were all sequenced from one sample in a study of stem cell transplantation in POMP-related autoinflammatory disease. The protocol was immunoSEQ multiplex PCR, while the TCRdb copy is restricted to in-frame clones and leaves out a portion. The repertoire has some 68,000 clones, more than 75% of them found once; the top ten carry about 0.66%. Sequencing was performed on CD4+ T cells from PBMCs, taken after stem cell transplantation. Receptors originate from a human patient with POMP-related autoinflammation and immune dysregulation (PRAID). Certain T cells may be donor cells from the graft.

V usage is TRBV28 and J usage is TRBJ2-3, with TRBD1 matching over 8 bases. With V trimmed by 10 bases and J by 0 bases, 3 bases remained unmatched. The CDR3 totals 13 residues. Germline V gives CDR1 MDHEN, CDR2 SYDVKM. In DNA, the CDR3 is TGTGCCACAGGGGGCCAGAGCACAGATACGCAGTATTTT. Its protein product is CATGGQSTDTQYF. Full variable domain (outside the CDR3, taken from reference TRBV28 and TRBJ2-3): DVKVTQSSRYLVKRTGEKVFLECVQDMDHENMFWYRQDPGLGLRLIYFSYDVKMKEKGDIPEGYSVSREKKERFSLILESASTNQTSMYLCATGGQSTDTQYFGPGTRLTVL.

The chain carries TRBV5-6 and TRBJ2-5; D call uncertain. Germline V gives CDR1 SGHDT, CDR2 YYEEEE. V was shortened by 1 base and J by 3 bases, with 7 bases between the two germline ends. This CDR3 has 13 residues. The chain's CDR3 is CASSLTLKETQYF. The CDR3 DNA is TGTGCCAGCAGCTTGACTCTGAAAGAGACCCAGTACTTC.

The chain combines TRBV5-1 with TRBJ2-2, with 10 bases identical to TRBD1. V was pared by 5 bases and J by 7 bases, with 11 bases of the junction left unmatched. The CDR3 extends over 16 amino acids. Germline V gives CDR1 SGHRS, CDR2 YFSETQ. The CDR3 sequence is CASRGPGQGIGGELFF. DNA for the CDR3: TGCGCCAGCAGGGGACCGGGACAGGGGATAGGCGGGGAGCTGTTTTTT. The entire variable domain, with the rest obtained from reference TRBV5-1 and TRBJ2-2, is as follows: KAGVTQTPRYLIKTRGQQVTLSCSPISGHRSVSWYQQTPGQGLQFLFEYFSETQRNKGNFPGRFSGRQFSNSRSEMNVSTLELGDSALYLCASRGPGQGIGGELFFGEGSRLTVL.

This chain connects TRBV4-1 to TRBJ1-2; 8 bases are shared with TRBD1. The junction had 3 bases not matched to a gene; V was cut back by 2 bases and J by 4 bases. Germline values: CDR1 MGHRA, CDR2 YSYEKL. CDR3 length equals 14 residues. The CDR3 DNA is TGCGCCAGCAGCCAACGACAGGGGCGCTATGGCTACACCTTC. Translated, it gives CASSQRQGRYGYTF.

The V and J genes are TRBV5-1 and TRBJ1-4; D unresolved. Germline V lookup: CDR1 SGHRS, CDR2 YFSETQ. The CDR3 sequence is 15 residues long. The V and J ends lost 6 bases and 0 bases respectively, with 12 bases between them. The CDR3 loop reads CASTALGSTNEKLFF. The CDR3 DNA follows: TGCGCCAGCACCGCTCTTGGCTCAACTAATGAAAAACTGTTTTTT.

The V and J genes are TRBV2 and TRBJ2-5; possibly TRBD1 for D (6 bases). CDR3 length equals 13 residues. Germline V CDR1 and CDR2: SNHLY, FYNNEI. Trimming left V 4 bases short and J 2 bases short, with 8 bases between. The CDR3 bases are TGTGCCAGCAGTGTAAGGGGGCAAGAGACCCAGTACTTC. It translates to CASSVRGQETQYF.

This clone was recorded once. The genes are TRBV24-1 and TRBJ2-3; no reliable D call. Between the trimmed V and J ends, which lost 3 bases and 3 bases, there was a span of 15 bases. Germline CDR1 is KGHDR and CDR2 is SFDVKD. This CDR3 is 16 amino acids long. CDR3 amino acids: CATSDGAGYQTDTQYF. The CDR3 DNA follows: TGTGCCACCAGTGATGGCGCAGGCTATCAAACAGATACGCAGTATTTT.

The chain carries TRBV5-8 and TRBJ2-5; D is undetermined. Trimming cost V 5 bases and J 9 bases, with 17 bases left between them. The CDR3 length is 13 residues. Germline-derived CDR1 and CDR2 are SGHTS and YDEGEE. The CDR3 bases are TGTGCCAGCAGGTCAGCCTCAAGTTTGTCCCAGTACTTC. Translated, it gives CASRSASSLSQYF. Full variable domain (missing parts from reference TRBV5-8 and TRBJ2-5): EAGVTQSPTHLIKTRGQQATLRCSPISGHTSVYWYQQALGLGLQFLLWYDEGEERNRGNFPPRFSGRQFPNYSSELNVNALELEDSALYLCASRSASSLSQYFGPGTRLLVL.

The chain uses TRBV29-1 and TRBJ2-3; 9 nucleotides match TRBD1. With V trimmed by 5 bases and J by 3 bases, 9 bases remained unmatched. The germline V gene has CDR1 SQVTM and CDR2 ANQGSEA. This CDR3 region has 15 residues. CDR3 DNA: TGCAGCGTTACCCCGGGACAGGGTGCAACAGATACGCAGTATTTT. It is translated as CSVTPGQGATDTQYF.

The chain has TRBV4-1 and TRBJ1-2; D not resolved. CDR1 is MGHRA, CDR2 YSYEKL, per germline. Trimming stripped 4 bases from V and 8 bases from J, with 14 bases between. The CDR3 has 13 amino acids. CDR3 coding DNA: TGCGCCAGCAGCCCAATCCCATGGTGGGGCTACACCTTC. It encodes CASSPIPWWGYTF.

This clone came up a few times. The chain recombines TRBV27 with TRBJ2-7; 8 nucleotides match TRBD1. The junction had 9 bases not matched to a gene; V was cut back by 9 bases and J by 5 bases. The germline gives CDR1 MNHEY, CDR2 SMNVEV (reference sequence). The CDR3 is 13 amino acids. The CDR3 DNA reads TGTGCCAGGGGCTCCCAGGGGGCCAACGAGCAGTACGTC. Its translation: CARGSQGANEQYV.

This clone is a singleton in its sample. The chain joins TRBV18 to TRBJ2-7; 7 bases are shared with TRBD1. The CDR3 sequence is 14 residues long. Germline CDR1 and CDR2: KGHSH and LQKENI. V shed 2 bases and J 7 bases; nucleotides not matched to a gene: 8. The CDR3 sequence is CASSPLTGSWEQYF. Written as DNA, the CDR3 is TGTGCCAGCTCACCATTGACAGGGAGTTGGGAGCAGTACTTC.

The rearrangement joins TRBV28 to TRBJ2-3, with 10 bases that match TRBD2. V lost 5 bases, J lost 6 bases, and 17 bases stayed unmatched. This CDR3 spans 18 amino acids. Germline loops: CDR1 MDHEN, CDR2 SYDVKM. The CDR3 loop reads CASSPLVAAGGPTDTQYF. The CDR3 nucleotides are TGTGCCAGCAGTCCCCTTGTGGCAGCGGGAGGGCCAACGGATACGCAGTATTTT. Looking up the rest from reference TRBV28 and TRBJ2-3 gives the full variable domain: DVKVTQSSRYLVKRTGEKVFLECVQDMDHENMFWYRQDPGLGLRLIYFSYDVKMKEKGDIPEGYSVSREKKERFSLILESASTNQTSMYLCASSPLVAAGGPTDTQYFGPGTRLTVL.

The rearrangement joins TRBV5-1 to TRBJ1-2; 7 bases align to TRBD1. This CDR3 is built from 14 residues. The junction had 3 bases not matched to a gene; V was cut back by 0 bases and J by 4 bases. Germline V CDR1 and CDR2: SGHRS, YFSETQ. This chain's CDR3 is CASSLASGGYGYTF. In nucleotides, the CDR3 is TGCGCCAGCAGCTTGGCCTCAGGGGGCTATGGCTACACCTTC.

The CDR3 loop is CASSYLAGGGYNEQFF. CDR3 in DNA: TGTGCCAGCAGTTACCTAGCGGGAGGGGGGTACAATGAGCAGTTCTTC. V usage is TRBV6-4 and J usage is TRBJ2-1, with 12 bases aligning to TRBD2. The CDR3 covers 16 residues. The ends lost 5 bases at V and 4 bases at J; junction bases unmatched: 6. Germline V gene data show CDR1 as MRHNA and CDR2 as SNTAGT.

This clone was observed once. V and J are TRBV12-5 and TRBJ2-1; TRBD2 matches 16 bases. The CDR3 has 19 residues. Losses at the gene ends were 6 bases for V and 5 bases for J; bases not matched to a gene: 13. CDR1 and CDR2 (germline): LGHNT, FRNRAP. The DNA for the CDR3 is TGTGCTAGTGGCCACGGGACTAGCGGGAGGGCCTCCCTAAACAATGAGCAGTTCTTC. The encoded protein is CASGHGTSGRASLNNEQFF. Full variable domain (rest looked up from reference TRBV12-5 and TRBJ2-1): DARVTQTPRHKVTEMGQEVTMRCQPILGHNTVFWYRQTMMQGLELLAYFRNRAPLDDSGMPKDRFSAEMPDATLATLKIQPSEPRDSAVYFCASGHGTSGRASLNNEQFFGPGTRLTVL.

V and J are TRBV30 and TRBJ1-4; 7 bases are shared with TRBD1. After removal of 3 bases from V and 5 bases from J, the junction contained 9 bases not matched to a gene. From germline, CDR1 is GTSNPN and CDR2 SVGIG (reference sequence). This CDR3 comprises 15 residues. The CDR3 protein is CAWSRNRGLNEKLFF. In DNA form, the CDR3 reads TGTGCCTGGAGCCGAAACAGGGGTCTCAATGAAAAACTGTTTTTT.

The CDR3 loop reads CASSVRGRNTEAFF. The CDR3 bases are TGTGCCAGCAGCGTAAGGGGGAGGAACACTGAAGCTTTCTTT. The chain links TRBV9 to TRBJ1-1; tentatively, D is TRBD1 (6 bases). The CDR3 has 14 amino acids. Germline-derived CDR1 and CDR2 are SGDLS and YYNGEE. V was clipped by 1 base and J by 1 base, with 8 bases between them.

This chain joins TRBV24-1 and TRBJ1-4, with 10 bases that match TRBD1. The germline V gene encodes CDR1 KGHDR and CDR2 SFDVKD. The trim removed 3 bases at V and 7 bases at J, leaving 7 bases unmatched. The CDR3 has 16 amino acids. The CDR3 DNA is TGTGCCACCAGTGATCCTTCGACAGGGGGCCCTGAAAAACTGTTTTTT. This translates into CATSDPSTGGPEKLFF.

The chain joins TRBV7-9 to TRBJ2-5; D remains unclear. The V and J ends lost 5 bases and 2 bases respectively, with 15 bases between them. Germline CDR1 SEHNR, CDR2 FQNEAQ (reference sequence). The CDR3 length is 15 residues. The CDR3, as DNA: TGTGCCAGCAGCATCAATGGCGGAATTCAAGAGACCCAGTACTTC. Protein sequence: CASSINGGIQETQYF.

The genes are TRBV3-1 (or the pseudogene TRBV3-2) and TRBJ2-7; D gene ambiguous. V lost 4 bases, J lost 2 bases, and 12 bases lay in between. CDR1 is LGHDT and CDR2 is YNNKEL in the germline V gene (reference sequence). The CDR3 has 14 amino acids. For the CDR3, the DNA is TGTGCCAGCAGCCTGAAAGAGAAACCCTACGAGCAGTACTTC. Protein product: CASSLKEKPYEQYF.

The V call is TRBV6-5, the J call TRBJ2-2; D might be TRBD1 (5 bases). From germline, CDR1 is MNHEY and CDR2 SVGAGI. CDR3 length equals 14 residues. With 7 bases removed from V and 5 bases from J, the gap between germline ends came to 14 bases. The CDR3 spells CASTGHKGTGELFF. CDR3 DNA: TGTGCCAGCACCGGACACAAAGGGACCGGGGAGCTGTTTTTT.

The J gene is TRBJ1-4, the V gene TRBV5-1, with 9 nucleotides matching TRBD1. The V gene end was trimmed by 0 bases and the J gene end by 8 bases; junction bases not matched to a gene: 11. Germline assignment: CDR1 SGHRS and CDR2 YFSETQ. The CDR3 runs 17 residues. The CDR3 DNA reads TGCGCCAGCAGCTTGGCTGGGACAGGGTACCGCAGGGAAAAACTGTTTTTT. Its protein is CASSLAGTGYRREKLFF.

This chain connects TRBV28 to TRBJ1-2; D unclear. The CDR3 is made up of 13 amino acids. Per germline, CDR1 MDHEN and CDR2 SYDVKM. The V and J ends lost 8 bases and 4 bases respectively, with 14 bases between them. The CDR3 loop reads CASSGWGTYGYTF. The CDR3 DNA sequence: TGTGCCAGCTCCGGATGGGGAACCTATGGCTACACCTTC.

The rearrangement joins TRBV2 to TRBJ1-1, with D tentatively TRBD1 (5 bases). The ends were cut back, 8 bases at V and 4 bases at J, with 8 bases in the middle. There are 11 residues in the CDR3. CDR1 and CDR2 (germline): SNHLY, FYNNEI. The CDR3 loop is CASQGGTEAFF. CDR3 DNA: TGTGCCAGCCAGGGTGGCACTGAAGCTTTCTTT.

The gene calls are TRBV6-5 and TRBJ1-5, with 11 bases lining up with TRBD1. There are 15 residues in the CDR3. V was pared by 6 bases and J by 1 base, with 2 bases of the junction left unmatched. The germline gives CDR1 MNHEY, CDR2 SVGAGI. CDR3 region: CASSRDRGSNQPQHF. The DNA of the CDR3 is TGTGCCAGCAGCCGGGACAGGGGGAGCAATCAGCCCCAGCATTTT.

The CDR3: CASSELTGGLYEQYF. The CDR3 DNA reads as TGTGCCAGCAGTGAACTGACGGGAGGCCTTTACGAGCAGTACTTC. The chain combines TRBV25-1 with TRBJ2-7, with 7 bases matching TRBD2. CDR3 length: 15 amino acids. Looked up from germline, CDR1 is MGHDK and CDR2 is SYGVNS. The trim removed 2 bases at V and 4 bases at J, leaving 8 bases unmatched.

The chain couples TRBV29-1 to TRBJ2-7; 14 bases map to TRBD2. Germline V gene data show CDR1 as SQVTM and CDR2 as ANQGSEA. V was pared by 0 bases and J by 3 bases, with 10 bases of the junction left unmatched. The CDR3 length is 18 residues. CDR3 DNA: TGCAGCGTTGAAGATGTAGGGACTAGCGGGAGATATAACTACGAGCAGTACTTC. Translating gives CSVEDVGTSGRYNYEQYF.